This TCR beta chain was identified during a study of regulatory T cells in long-lasting Graves disease. Study conclusions and caveats: TRBV28, TRBJ1-2 and TRBJ2-5 emerged as the favored segments in persistent disease. The TCR repertoire of persistent Graves' patients was less diverse than that of newly diagnosed ones. Authors noted too few samples as a limitation.

Time point of the sample: persistent/refractory GD, antithyroid drugs over 5 years with positive TRAb. The TCR library was made from RNA extracted from PBMCs. In this cohort, patients came from an endocrinology department located in Xi'an, China. Concerning this clonotype itself: Its target is not known.

V lost 6 bases, J lost 7 bases, and 9 bases stayed unmatched. The CDR3 spans 15 residues. CDR1 is MDHEN, CDR2 SYDVKM, per germline. Sequencing libraries for TCR beta were prepared with iRepertoire HTBI primers and Arm-PCR of CDR3 regions. Using its own MiXCR run on the multiplex PCR reads, TCRdb lists one record per CDR3 protein. The sample lists some 420,000 distinct CDR3 sequences; roughly 22% were seen once. The clonotype originates from a female donor with Graves disease. This chain links TRBV28 with TRBJ1-4; 9 bases are a match to TRBD1. This sample comprised peripheral blood mononuclear cells (PBMCs), obtained when the disease was refractory, from a patient treated with antithyroid drugs. CDR3 coding DNA: TGTGCCAGCAGCACCGGGACAGGGCGGTCTGAAAAACTGTTTTTT. This encodes CASSTGTGRSEKLFF.